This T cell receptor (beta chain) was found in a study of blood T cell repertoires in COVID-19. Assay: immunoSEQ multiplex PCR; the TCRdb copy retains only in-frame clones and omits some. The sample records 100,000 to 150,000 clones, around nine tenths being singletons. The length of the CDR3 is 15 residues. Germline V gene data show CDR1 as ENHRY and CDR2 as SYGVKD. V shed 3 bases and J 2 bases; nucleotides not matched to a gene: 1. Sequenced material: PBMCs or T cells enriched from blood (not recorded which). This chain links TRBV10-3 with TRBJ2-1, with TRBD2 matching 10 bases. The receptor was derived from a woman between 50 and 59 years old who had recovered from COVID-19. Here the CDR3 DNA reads TGTGCCATCAGTGACCTAGCGGGGGCCTACAATGAGCAGTTCTTC. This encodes CAISDLAGAYNEQFF.